This T cell receptor (beta chain) was sequenced for a study of beta chain features in type 1 diabetes. Whole-study findings and limits: A possible short-template PCR bias applies equally to patients and controls. TCRB CDR3 length was moderately but significantly reduced in all four CD4+ subsets of Type 1 diabetes patients. These data did not resolve whether HLA type affects TCRB rearrangement.

For this clone: Its antigen is unknown.

Expressed TCRB transcripts got sequenced, as all isolated RNA was reverse transcribed. Sequencing used immunoSEQ multiplex PCR; TCRdb keeps in-frame clones, though not all of them. The table lists about 260,000 clones, around 21% of them singletons. The germline gives CDR1 SGHDT, CDR2 YYEEEE. The CDR3 extends over 16 amino acids. With V trimmed by 1 base and J by 2 bases, 7 bases remained unmatched. The sequence came from a woman aged 40 to 50 with type 1 diabetes. The V gene is TRBV5-6, the J gene TRBJ2-3, with 7 nucleotides matching TRBD1. Sequencing input: naive CD4+ T cells from blood. CDR3 amino acids: CASSLWSGTATDTQYF. CDR3 nucleotide sequence: TGTGCCAGCAGCTTGTGGTCCGGGACAGCCACAGATACGCAGTATTTT. The full variable domain, rest sourced from reference TRBV5-6 and TRBJ2-3, is DAGVTQSPTHLIKTRGQQVTLRCSPKSGHDTVSWYQQALGQGPQFIFQYYEEEERQRGNFPDRFSGHQFPNYSSELNVNALLLGDSALYLCASSLWSGTATDTQYFGPGTRLTVL.